This entry is about one T cell receptor beta chain. These data are taken from a study of blood T cell repertoires in COVID-19. CDR1 and CDR2 from the germline V gene are SGHTA and FQGTGA. V was clipped by 5 bases and J by 0 bases; unmatched bases: 9. The CDR3 contains 18 residues. Methods used by the authors: Nucleated cell counts were estimated from reference gene primer amplification. Only in-frame clones appear in the TCRdb table, and some are missing; sequencing was by immunoSEQ multiplex PCR. That table is the source of V, J and clone size, and D and trimming were worked out from the DNA. The sample lists 180,000 or so clones; roughly 87% were seen once.

This clonotype was obtained from a human donor with acute COVID-19. The donor label of this sample is uncertain. Sequencing was done on a sample of PBMCs or T cells enriched from blood (not recorded which). This sequence joins TRBV7-3 and TRBJ2-6; 8 nucleotides line up with TRBD2. CDR3 sequence (DNA): TGTGCCAGCAGCCCCGGGGGGGTAGGTCTCTCTGGGGCCAACGTCCTGACTTTC. Translating it yields CASSPGGVGLSGANVLTF.